These 21 T cell receptor beta chains originate from one sample sequenced in a study of blood T cell repertoires in COVID-19. The protocol was immunoSEQ multiplex PCR, while the TCRdb copy is restricted to in-frame clones and leaves out a portion. The table shows around 140,000 clones, with 80% to 90% occurring only once. The sequenced sample consisted of peripheral blood. The receptors derive from a woman between 45 and 65 years old with acute or convalescent COVID-19.

The gene calls are TRBV7-2 and TRBJ1-3; TRBD1 might be the D (6 bases). V shed 5 bases and J shed 4 bases, with 12 bases lying between them. CDR3 size: 14 residues. Germline V CDR1 and CDR2: SGHTA, FQGNSA. In nucleotides, the CDR3 is TGTGCCAGCAGCCCCGGGACATCCGGAAACACCATATATTTT. Encoded protein: CASSPGTSGNTIYF.

The V call is TRBV6-1, the J call TRBJ1-3; weak D call: TRBD1 (5 bases). Germline-derived CDR1 and CDR2 are MNHNS and SASEGT. This CDR3 spans 13 amino acids. V was pared by 3 bases and J by 6 bases, with 9 bases between. CDR3 in DNA: TGTGCCAGCAGTGACCCCAGGGTAAACACCATATATTTT. Amino acids: CASSDPRVNTIYF.

The rearrangement links TRBV11-3 to TRBJ2-3; D is perhaps TRBD2 (6 bases). V was trimmed by 3 bases and J by 3 bases, leaving 13 bases between them. The CDR3 extends over 15 amino acids. Germline V gives CDR1 SGHNT, CDR2 YENEEA. CDR3 amino acids: CASSFSSAKTDTQYF. In DNA, the CDR3 is TGTGCCAGCAGCTTTTCTAGCGCGAAAACAGATACGCAGTATTTT.

The V and J genes are TRBV7-8 and TRBJ1-2; 7 bases match TRBD1. V lost 5 bases, J lost 4 bases, and 13 bases stayed unmatched. Germline V lookup: CDR1 SGHVS, CDR2 FQNEAQ. The length of the CDR3 is 16 residues. CDR3: CASSLGTAPTGYGYTF. The CDR3 coding sequence is TGTGCCAGCAGCCTCGGGACAGCTCCAACGGGCTATGGCTACACCTTC.

The chain uses TRBV11-3 and TRBJ2-1, with 10 bases that match TRBD1. CDR1 and CDR2 from the germline V gene are SGHNT and YENEEA. J was trimmed by 5 bases and V by 5 bases; bases with no gene match: 9. CDR3 length: 16 amino acids. CDR3 loop: CASSLLGDRGHNEQFF. The DNA for the CDR3 is TGTGCCAGCAGCCTATTAGGGGACAGGGGACACAATGAGCAGTTCTTC. The complete variable domain, with remaining parts taken from reference TRBV11-3 and TRBJ2-1, reads EAGVVQSPRYKIIEKKQPVAFWCNPISGHNTLYWYLQNLGQGPELLIRYENEEAVDDSQLPKDRFSAERLKGVDSTLKIQPAELGDSAVYLCASSLLGDRGHNEQFFGPGTRLTVL.

V gene TRBV2 combines with J gene TRBJ2-3; maybe TRBD1 (6 bases). Germline CDR1 is SNHLY and CDR2 is FYNNEI. The CDR3 covers 15 residues. Trimming shortened V by 2 bases and J by 3 bases, and 12 bases separated the two germline ends. CDR3 protein: CASSEWGRGTDTQYF. The CDR3 nucleotides read TGTGCCAGCAGTGAATGGGGCAGGGGAACAGATACGCAGTATTTT.

The V gene is TRBV6-5, the J gene TRBJ1-1; D gene unclear. CDR1 is MNHEY, CDR2 SVGAGI, per germline. This CDR3 has 14 amino acids. Trimming took 2 bases from V and 1 from J, leaving 8 bases between them. CDR3 loop: CASSYNPGNTEAFF. DNA for the CDR3: TGTGCCAGCAGTTACAATCCGGGGAACACTGAAGCTTTCTTT.

The gene calls are TRBV2 and TRBJ1-2; 7 nucleotides line up with TRBD1. The CDR3 consists of 13 residues. Germline V gene sequence: CDR1 SNHLY, CDR2 FYNNEI. V was clipped by 4 bases and J by 6 bases; unmatched bases: 5. CDR3 in DNA: TGTGCCAGCAGTGGGGACAGTCGCCATGGCTACACCTTC. Protein: CASSGDSRHGYTF.

The chain links TRBV4-2 to TRBJ1-3, with D unresolved. CDR3 length: 14 amino acids. The germline V gene has CDR1 LGHNA and CDR2 YNFKEQ. Trimming stripped 6 bases from V and 4 bases from J, with 13 bases between. The CDR3 region is CASSPRTVGNTIYF. The CDR3 DNA is TGTGCCAGCAGTCCCAGGACTGTCGGAAACACCATATATTTT.

The rearrangement uses TRBV6-4 and TRBJ1-6; 10 positions agree with TRBD1. The CDR3 spans 16 residues. V gave up 3 bases and J gave up 7 bases; unmatched junction bases: 6. The germline gives CDR1 MRHNA, CDR2 SNTAGT. The CDR3 sequence is CASSEFWDRGNSPLHF. The CDR3 DNA is TGTGCCAGCAGTGAGTTCTGGGACAGGGGAAATTCACCCCTCCACTTT.

The count of this clone is one. The rearrangement links TRBV27 to TRBJ2-3; D might be TRBD2 (5 bases). The ends were cut back, 6 bases at V and 5 bases at J, with 15 bases in the middle. Germline V gene data show CDR1 as MNHEY and CDR2 as SMNVEV (reference sequence). This CDR3 comprises 14 residues. DNA for the CDR3: TGTGCCAGCAGCCCACTAGGAGGATTAGATACGCAGTATTTT. Its protein product is CASSPLGGLDTQYF.

V usage is TRBV12-3 or TRBV12-4 and J usage is TRBJ1-2, with 9 bases identical to TRBD1. The CDR3 totals 13 residues. Trimming removed 5 bases from V and 7 bases from J; junction bases left unmatched: 5. This CDR3 reads CASSLRTGAGYTF. The CDR3 DNA sequence: TGTGCCAGCAGTCTACGGACAGGGGCTGGCTACACCTTC.

This rearrangement joins TRBV2 to TRBJ1-5; TRBD1 aligns across 10 bases. This CDR3 is built from 15 residues. The trim removed 8 bases at V and 7 bases at J, leaving 11 bases unmatched. The germline V gene encodes CDR1 SNHLY and CDR2 FYNNEI. The CDR3 sequence is CASRSDRGHGQPQHF. The CDR3 nucleotides are TGTGCCAGCCGGTCCGACAGGGGGCATGGGCAGCCCCAGCATTTT.

This sequence joins TRBV7-9 and TRBJ2-7; TRBD2 aligns across 9 bases. Losses at the gene ends were 7 bases for V and 3 bases for J; bases not matched to a gene: 7. The CDR3 runs 14 residues. Germline assignment: CDR1 SEHNR and CDR2 FQNEAQ (reference sequence). CDR3 amino acids: CASTPGLAVYEQYF. CDR3 nucleotide sequence: TGTGCCAGCACCCCGGGACTAGCAGTCTACGAGCAGTACTTC. Complete variable domain (other parts from reference TRBV7-9 and TRBJ2-7): DTGVSQNPRHKITKRGQNVTFRCDPISEHNRLYWYRQTLGQGPEFLTYFQNEAQLEKSRLLSDRFSAERPKGSFSTLEIQRTEQGDSAMYLCASTPGLAVYEQYFGPGTRLTVT.

The V gene is TRBV29-1, the J gene TRBJ1-6; D not certain. Germline-derived CDR1 and CDR2 are SQVTM and ANQGSEA. This CDR3 is 14 amino acids long. Trimming stripped 7 bases from V and 8 bases from J, with 18 bases between. DNA of the CDR3: TGCAGCGCTAGTCACGGGGAAGTTGATTCACCCCTCCACTTT. It yields the protein CSASHGEVDSPLHF.

V and J are TRBV7-9 and TRBJ2-5, with TRBD2 identical over 9 bases. In germline, CDR1 is SEHNR, CDR2 FQNEAQ (reference sequence). The CDR3 contains 16 residues. The V gene end was trimmed by 5 bases and the J gene end by 5 bases; junction bases not matched to a gene: 12. The CDR3 nucleotides read TGTGCCAGCAGCCCCGGAGGCGGGGGGGAGTTGGAGACCCAGTACTTC. Its translation is CASSPGGGGELETQYF.

The chain couples TRBV9 to TRBJ1-6; D might be TRBD1 (5 bases). The CDR3 totals 17 residues. The germline V and J ends were trimmed by 3 bases and 0 bases, with 13 bases remaining between them. Looked up from germline, CDR1 is SGDLS and CDR2 is YYNGEE. CDR3 amino acids: CASSETAQSSYNSPLHF. The CDR3 DNA follows: TGTGCCAGCAGCGAGACAGCGCAGAGCTCCTATAATTCACCCCTCCACTTT.

The table lists this clone with a count of one. This chain links TRBV18 with TRBJ2-2, with 8 bases lining up with TRBD2. The J segment lost 1 base and the V segment lost 4 bases, leaving 20 bases of the junction unmatched. CDR3 length: 21 residues. Looked up from germline, CDR1 is KGHSH and CDR2 is LQKENI. As DNA, the CDR3 is TGTGCCAGCTCACGGATGGGAAGCGGGAGCCAATATACTTTGAACACCGGGGAGCTGTTTTTT. Translation: CASSRMGSGSQYTLNTGELFF.

The CDR3: CASSSGGGGYTF. DNA of the CDR3: TGTGCCAGCAGCTCTGGGGGGGGTGGCTACACCTTC. The chain combines TRBV5-4 with TRBJ1-2, with a possible D match to TRBD1 (5 bases). V was clipped by 3 bases and J by 7 bases, with 10 bases between them. This CDR3 region has 12 residues. Germline values: CDR1 SGHNT, CDR2 YYREEE (reference sequence).

The V gene is TRBV4-1, the J gene TRBJ1-4; 9 bases align to TRBD1. The CDR3 sequence is 16 residues long. Germline loops: CDR1 MGHRA, CDR2 YSYEKL. J was trimmed by 6 bases and V by 4 bases; bases with no gene match: 9. Here the CDR3 reads CASSPHDRTGDEKLFF. The CDR3, as DNA: TGCGCCAGCAGCCCCCACGACCGGACAGGGGATGAAAAACTGTTTTTT.

The genes are TRBV3-1 (or the pseudogene TRBV3-2) and TRBJ2-7, with a possible D match to TRBD2 (5 bases). The CDR3 consists of 14 residues. Trimming pared 4 bases from V and 5 bases from J, leaving 15 bases between. Germline-derived CDR1 and CDR2 are LGHDT and YNNKEL (reference sequence). This CDR3 is CASSLFSEGNEQYF. The CDR3 region has the DNA TGTGCCAGCAGCCTTTTTTCTGAGGGAAACGAGCAGTACTTC.